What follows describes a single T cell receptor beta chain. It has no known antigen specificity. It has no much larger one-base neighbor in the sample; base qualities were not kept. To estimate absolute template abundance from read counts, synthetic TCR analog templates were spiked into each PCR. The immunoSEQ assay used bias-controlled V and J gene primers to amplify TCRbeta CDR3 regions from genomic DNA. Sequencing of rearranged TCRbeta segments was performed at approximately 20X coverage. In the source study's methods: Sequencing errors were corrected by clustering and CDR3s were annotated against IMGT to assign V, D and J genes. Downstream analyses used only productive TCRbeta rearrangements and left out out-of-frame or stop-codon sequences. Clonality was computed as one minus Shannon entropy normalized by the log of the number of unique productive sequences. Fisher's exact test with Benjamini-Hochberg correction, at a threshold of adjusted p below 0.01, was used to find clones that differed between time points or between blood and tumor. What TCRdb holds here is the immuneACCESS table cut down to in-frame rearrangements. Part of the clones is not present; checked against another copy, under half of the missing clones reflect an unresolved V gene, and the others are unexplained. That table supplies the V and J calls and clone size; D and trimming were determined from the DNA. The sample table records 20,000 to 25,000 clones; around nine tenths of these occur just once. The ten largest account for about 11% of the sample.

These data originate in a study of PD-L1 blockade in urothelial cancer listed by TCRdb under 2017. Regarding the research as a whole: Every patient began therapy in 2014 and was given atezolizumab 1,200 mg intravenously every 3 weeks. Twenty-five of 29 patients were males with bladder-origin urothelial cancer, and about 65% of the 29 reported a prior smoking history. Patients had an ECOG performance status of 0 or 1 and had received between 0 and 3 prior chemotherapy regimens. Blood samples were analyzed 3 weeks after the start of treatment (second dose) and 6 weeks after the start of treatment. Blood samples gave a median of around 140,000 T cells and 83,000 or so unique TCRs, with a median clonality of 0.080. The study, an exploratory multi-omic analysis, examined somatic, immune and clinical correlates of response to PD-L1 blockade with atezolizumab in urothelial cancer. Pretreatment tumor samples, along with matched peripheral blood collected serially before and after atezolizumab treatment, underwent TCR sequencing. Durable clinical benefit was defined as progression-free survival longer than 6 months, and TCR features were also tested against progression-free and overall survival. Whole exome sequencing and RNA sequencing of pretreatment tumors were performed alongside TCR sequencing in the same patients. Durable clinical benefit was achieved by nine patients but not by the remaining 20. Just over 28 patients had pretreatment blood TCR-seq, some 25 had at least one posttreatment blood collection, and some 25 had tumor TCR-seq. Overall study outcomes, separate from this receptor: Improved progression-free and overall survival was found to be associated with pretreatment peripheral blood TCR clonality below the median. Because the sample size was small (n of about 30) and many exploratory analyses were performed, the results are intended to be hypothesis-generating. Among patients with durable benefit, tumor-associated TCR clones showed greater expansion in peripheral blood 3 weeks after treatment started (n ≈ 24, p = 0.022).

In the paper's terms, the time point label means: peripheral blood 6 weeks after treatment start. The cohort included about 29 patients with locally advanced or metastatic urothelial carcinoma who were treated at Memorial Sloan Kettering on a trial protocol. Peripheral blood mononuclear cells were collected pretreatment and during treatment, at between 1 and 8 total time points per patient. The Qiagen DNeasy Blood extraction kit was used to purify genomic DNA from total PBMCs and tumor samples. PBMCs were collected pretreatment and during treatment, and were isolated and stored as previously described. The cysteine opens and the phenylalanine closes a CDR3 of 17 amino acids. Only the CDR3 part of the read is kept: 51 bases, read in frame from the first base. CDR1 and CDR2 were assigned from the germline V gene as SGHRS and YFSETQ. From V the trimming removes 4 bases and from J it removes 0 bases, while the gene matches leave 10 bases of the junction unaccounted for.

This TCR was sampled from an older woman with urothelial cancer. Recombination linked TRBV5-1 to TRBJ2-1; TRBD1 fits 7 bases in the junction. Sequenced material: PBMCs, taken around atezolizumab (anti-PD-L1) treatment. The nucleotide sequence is TGCGCCAGCAGCCCTAAACCACAGGGGCTCTCCTACAATGAGCAGTTCTTC. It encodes CASSPKPQGLSYNEQFF.